This T cell receptor (beta chain) comes out of a study of cytomegalovirus exposure and HLA in healthy donors. Researchers ran the PCR with 60 Vbeta and 13 Jbeta primers. Method: immunoSEQ multiplex PCR; TCRdb's copy keeps in-frame clones and lacks some. The table includes 130,000 to 150,000 clones, 75% to 85% detected once. Healthy bone marrow donors supplied every sample. Regarding the study as a whole: Reportedly, fewer N-insertions than the approximately 700-donor mean appeared in an Asian-associated ancestry cluster in a later analysis. In vitro data verified a few CMV-associated chains as specific for CMV antigens.

This clone has just a few counts. Its target is unknown. The specimen sequenced was PBMCs. The receptor was isolated from a woman between 18 and 29 years old in good health and CMV-seropositive.

This CDR3 reads CASSPGGTGGFNEQFF. CDR3 DNA sequence: TGCGCCAGCAGCCCTGGTGGGACAGGGGGCTTCAATGAGCAGTTCTTC. The chain employs TRBV5-1 and TRBJ2-1; TRBD1 agrees at 12 bases. V was clipped by 4 bases and J by 6 bases; unmatched bases: 8. Germline CDR1 reads SGHRS; CDR2 reads YFSETQ. The CDR3 totals 16 residues.